This TCR beta chain derives from a study of blood T cell repertoires in COVID-19. TCRdb's table, derived via immunoSEQ multiplex PCR, lists solely in-frame clones and lacks some. The table lists some 83,000 clones, around 81% of them singletons. The CDR3 is 15 residues long. Germline values: CDR1 MNHEY, CDR2 SVGEGT. Trimming took off 0 bases at V and 4 bases at J, with 12 bases between the two ends. Sample: peripheral blood. The rearrangement joins TRBV6-2 or TRBV6-3 to TRBJ1-1; D is possibly TRBD1 (6 bases). The TCR was taken from a man aged 80 or over with acute or convalescent COVID-19. The CDR3 coding sequence is TGTGCCAGCAGTTACTCAGGGGGTTTGTCCACTGAAGCTTTCTTT. Translated: CASSYSGGLSTEAFF.